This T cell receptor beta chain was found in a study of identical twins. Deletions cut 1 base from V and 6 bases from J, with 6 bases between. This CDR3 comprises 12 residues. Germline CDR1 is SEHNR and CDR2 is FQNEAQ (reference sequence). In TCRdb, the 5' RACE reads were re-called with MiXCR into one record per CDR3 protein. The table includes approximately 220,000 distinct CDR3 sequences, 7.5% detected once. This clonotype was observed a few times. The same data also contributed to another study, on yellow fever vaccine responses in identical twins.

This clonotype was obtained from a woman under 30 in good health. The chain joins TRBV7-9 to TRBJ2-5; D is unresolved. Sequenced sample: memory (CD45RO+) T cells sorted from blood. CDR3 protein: CASSLEEKTQYF. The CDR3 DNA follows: TGTGCCAGCAGCTTAGAGGAGAAGACCCAGTACTTC.